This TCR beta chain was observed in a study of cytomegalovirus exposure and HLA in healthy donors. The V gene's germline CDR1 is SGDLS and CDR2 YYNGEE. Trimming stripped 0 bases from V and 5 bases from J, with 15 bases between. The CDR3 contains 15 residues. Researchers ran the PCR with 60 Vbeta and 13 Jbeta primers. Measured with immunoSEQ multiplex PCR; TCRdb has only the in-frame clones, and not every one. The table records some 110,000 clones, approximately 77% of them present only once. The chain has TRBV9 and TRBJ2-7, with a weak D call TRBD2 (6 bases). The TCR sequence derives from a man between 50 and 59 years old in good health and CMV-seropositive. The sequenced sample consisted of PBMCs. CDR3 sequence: CASSVGRRGFDEQYF. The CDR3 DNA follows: TGTGCCAGCAGCGTAGGGAGGAGGGGTTTCGACGAGCAGTACTTC.